The rows below give T cell receptor beta chains drawn from one sample of a study of OX40 agonist ivuxolimab in advanced cancers. Measured with immunoSEQ multiplex PCR; TCRdb has only the in-frame clones, and not every one. The sample carries over 150,000 clones, roughly 94% recorded once. The sample here was CD4+ or CD8+ T cells sorted from blood, taken in a trial of the OX40 agonist ivuxolimab. The origin of the receptors is an adult with an advanced solid tumor such as melanoma, head and neck, liver or kidney cancer. Both conserved end residues are trimmed from each CDR3. The order of the fields is J gene, V gene, CDR3 length, CDR3 protein.

TRBJ1-1 | TRBV4-1 | 14 | ASSQPDIARGVEAF
TRBJ2-2 | TRBV5-1 | 14 | ASSLEGTGPTGELF
TRBJ2-7 | TRBV4-3 | 13 | ASSQDRQGRYEQY
TRBJ1-1 | TRBV4-1 | 14 | ASSQVGRGVNTEAF
TRBJ2-2 | TRBV7-3 | 14 | ASSYDSGSGTGELF
TRBJ2-3 | TRBV9 | 10 | ASSVVEDTQY
TRBJ2-3 | TRBV7-2 | 13 | ASSLVVLLTDTQY
TRBJ1-2 | TRBV19 | 10 | ASSMGGFGYT
TRBJ2-7 | TRBV28 | 14 | ASNTPGLAGSYEQY
TRBJ2-7 | TRBV6-6 | 14 | ASSYSWTGTGYEQY
TRBJ1-2 | TRBV7-9 | 13 | ASSIDQTGFLGYT
TRBJ2-7 | TRBV4-1 | 15 | ASSEVLGGRLSYEQY
TRBJ1-5 | TRBV6-5 | 12 | ASSATASRQPQH
TRBJ1-1 | TRBV7-3 | 12 | ASSFTGQNTEAF
TRBJ1-2 | TRBV28 | 14 | ASSSPLGGVLMGYT
TRBJ1-1 | TRBV5-1 | 11 | ASSSAHNTEAF
TRBJ1-1 | TRBV5-5 | 11 | ASSLQWDTEAF
TRBJ1-2 | TRBV4-3 | 13 | ASSQGYGTNYGYT
TRBJ1-2 | TRBV19 | 13 | ASRDRGRPAYGYT
TRBJ2-7 | TRBV5-5 | 13 | ASSLGEVGGYEQY
TRBJ2-7 | TRBV5-6 | 12 | ASSFDRSSYEQY
TRBJ2-7 | TRBV7-2 | 13 | ASSLNPSGSYEQY
TRBJ1-1 | TRBV18 | 14 | ASSPFESLMNTEAF
TRBJ2-7 | TRBV6-6 | 13 | ASSYGTDFSYEQY
TRBJ2-5 | TRBV27 | 13 | ASTTRGGPQETQY
TRBJ2-3 | TRBV5-4 | 12 | ASSLGQLTDTQY
TRBJ2-1 | TRBV30 | 9 | AWSPQHEQF
TRBJ2-2 | TRBV9 | 14 | ASSVVWGRNTGELF
TRBJ1-3 | TRBV9 | 14 | ASSTLGGVSGNTIY
TRBJ2-1 | TRBV1 | 16 | TSSQEIGNRGTYNEQF
TRBJ1-2 | TRBV2 | 10 | AGSRDNYGYT
TRBJ2-5 | TRBV2 | 12 | ASSERAGQETQY
TRBJ2-7 | TRBV28 | 13 | ASRRPQGGRGEQY
TRBJ1-1 | TRBV6-5 | 14 | ASSSYRAKGNTEAF
TRBJ1-2 | TRBV2 | 15 | ASSVGQGLLGDYGYT
TRBJ1-3 | TRBV7-6 | 12 | DRGGGPSGNTIY
TRBJ2-5 | TRBV5-1 | 10 | ASSRPQETQY
TRBJ1-6 | TRBV7-9 | 11 | ASSGTGNSPLH
TRBJ2-1 | TRBV6-5 | 11 | ASSYLGGSEQF
TRBJ2-1 | TRBV21-1 | 17 | ASSKGRTSGRKDYNEQF
TRBJ2-7 | TRBV15 | 14 | ATSRDRGQGSYEQY
TRBJ2-7 | TRBV4-1 | 12 | ASSQGVWSYEQY
TRBJ1-1 | TRBV18 | 14 | ASSRSVSRVNTEAF
TRBJ2-1 | TRBV7-3 | 13 | ASSQTSGSYNEQF
TRBJ2-3 | TRBV5-1 | 13 | ASSLVNPGTDTQY
TRBJ2-3 | TRBV7-7 | 14 | ASSFYSGTGTDTQY
TRBJ2-5 | TRBV11-3 | 12 | ASSLDGDQETQY
TRBJ2-2 | TRBV5-4 | 13 | ASSLRDTNTGELF
TRBJ2-6 | TRBV6-5 | 14 | ASSYMRTSGANVLT
TRBJ1-2 | TRBV20-1 | 9 | SIRSDYGYT
TRBJ2-3 | TRBV5-1 | 14 | ASSLGIAGDTDTQY
TRBJ2-1 | TRBV7-2 | 11 | ASSLVASSEQF
TRBJ2-1 | TRBV30 | 11 | AWKGQIYNEQF